Presented here are 21 T cell receptor beta chains from one specimen sequenced in a study of metastatic and nonmetastatic thyroid tumors. TCRdb re-called the PCR reads through MiXCR. The data contain 42,000 or so clones, 15% to 20% of them singletons. The entire patient cohort was treatment-naive prior to thyroid surgery. Sequencing input: tumor tissue. The receptors originated from a female donor with papillary thyroid cancer or a benign thyroid nodule (not recorded which). Some clones in this sample may be carry-over from other donors' samples.

This clone appeared a few times. The junction departs from germline at one end; a sequencing error may be responsible. The rearrangement links TRBV27 to TRBJ2-2; TRBD2 matches 7 bases. Germline CDR1 MNHEY, CDR2 SMNVEV (reference sequence). The CDR3 spans 15 residues. The CDR3 nucleotides are TGCGCCAGCGGGGAGGCGGGGAAAGTCGCCGGGGAGCTGTTTTTT. This codes for CASGEAGKVAGELFF.

About this clone: A much larger clone differs by one base, so this may be a read error. The sample carries other DNA sequences with the same CDR3. This rearrangement joins TRBV5-4 to TRBJ2-2, with D perhaps TRBD1 (5 bases). This CDR3 contains 15 residues. Germline loops: CDR1 SGHNT, CDR2 YYREEE (reference sequence). Trimming pared 0 bases from V and 3 bases from J, leaving 9 bases between. This chain's CDR3 is CASSLGQGDTGELFF. Here the CDR3 DNA reads TGTGCCAGCAGCTTGGGGCAGGGTGACACCGGGGAGCTGTTTTTT. Drawing the rest from reference TRBV5-4 and TRBJ2-2, the complete variable domain is ETGVTQSPTHLIKTRGQQVTLRCSSQSGHNTVSWYQQALGQGPQFIFQYYREEENGRGNFPPRFSGLQFPNYSSELNVNALELDDSALYLCASSLGQGDTGELFFGEGSRLTVL.

This clone was observed many times. V is TRBV3-1 and J is TRBJ2-7, with 10 bases fitting TRBD2. The germline CDR1 and CDR2 sequences are LGHDT and YNNKEL (reference sequence). The CDR3 loop spans 15 amino acids. Trimming took 4 bases from V and 1 from J; bases not matched to a gene: 4. CDR3: CASSPLLAGSYEQYF. The CDR3 region has the DNA TGTGCCAGCAGCCCTCTACTAGCGGGGTCCTACGAGCAGTACTTC.

The gene calls are TRBV4-1 and TRBJ1-2; D unclear. V lost 0 bases to trimming and J lost 4 bases, with 21 bases between them. Germline CDR1 reads MGHRA; CDR2 reads YSYEKL. The CDR3 contains 18 residues. The CDR3 protein is CASSQDRIGITYAYGYTF. Here the CDR3 DNA reads TGCGCCAGCAGCCAAGATCGTATCGGGATAACATATGCCTATGGCTACACCTTC.

This clone was counted at least ten times. Written as DNA, the CDR3 is TGCCCTATTATGAAAGGAAGCCTCACTGAAGCTTTCTTT. This sequence encodes CPIMKGSLTEAFF. J is TRBJ1-1 and V is TRBV20-1; no definite D call. Germline V lookup: CDR1 DFQATT, CDR2 SNEGSKA (reference sequence). The CDR3 has 13 amino acids.

On this clone: It may be a read error: a sequence one base away is much more abundant. Here the CDR3 omits its conserved ending phenylalanine or tryptophan, so a read error is the likely source. Written as DNA, the CDR3 is TGTGCCAGCAGCTCGGGACACCGCGACGAGCAGTACCTC. Its protein product is CASSSGHRDEQYL. V is TRBV7-9 and J is TRBJ2-7, with D perhaps matching TRBD1 (6 bases). With 4 bases removed from V and 5 bases from J, the gap between germline ends came to 12 bases. This CDR3 has 13 amino acids. Germline loops: CDR1 SEHNR, CDR2 FQNEAQ (reference sequence).

There are many counts of this clone. This may arise from a read error, as a much more abundant clone is one base away. The chain has TRBV10-1 and TRBJ2-7; D gene uncertain. Trimming took off 2 bases at V and 4 bases at J, with 9 bases between the two ends. CDR1 WNHNN and CDR2 SYGVQD come from the germline V gene (reference sequence). This CDR3 spans 13 amino acids. The CDR3 nucleotides are TGCGCCAGCAGTGAGGATAAGATGTACGAGCAGTACTTC. It specifies CASSEDKMYEQYF.

This clone was recorded many times. The chain links TRBV5-6 to TRBJ2-1, with a possible D match to TRBD2 (5 bases). Germline V gene lookup returns CDR1 SGHDT and CDR2 YYEEEE. The CDR3 totals 15 residues. The ends were cut back, 3 bases at V and 4 bases at J, with 14 bases in the middle. The DNA for the CDR3 is TGTGCCAGCAGCTCTGGAGGCAGCACTTACAATGAGCAGTTCTTC. It yields the protein CASSSGGSTYNEQFF.

This clone has at least ten counts. V is TRBV5-1 and J is TRBJ2-2; D is unclear. The V and J ends lost 2 bases and 1 base respectively, with 9 bases between them. The CDR3 contains 15 residues. The germline V gene encodes CDR1 SGHRS and CDR2 YFSETQ. The CDR3 bases are TGCGCCAGCAGCTTAGTGGGATTGAACACCGGGGAGCTGTTTTTT. The encoded protein is CASSLVGLNTGELFF.

The J gene is TRBJ2-7, the V gene TRBV7-2; D remains unclear. Germline values: CDR1 SGHTA, CDR2 FQGNSA. CDR3 length: 14 residues. With 10 bases removed from V and 2 bases from J, the gap between germline ends came to 18 bases. The CDR3 DNA is TGTGCCAACAGAAGATTTGGGAATGCCTACGAGCAGTACTTC. It is translated as CANRRFGNAYEQYF.

This clone was observed a single time. The J gene is TRBJ2-2, the V gene TRBV9; D ambiguous. The germline V gene encodes CDR1 SGDLS and CDR2 YYNGEE. The CDR3 is 13 residues long. The V end was cut by 2 bases, the J end by 11 bases, with 13 bases between. The CDR3, as DNA: TGTGCCAGCAGCGTTGTGGTGTGGGGTGAGCTGTTTTTT. Protein sequence: CASSVVVWGELFF.

The V and J genes are TRBV20-1 and TRBJ2-7, with 11 nucleotides matching TRBD1. After removal of 6 bases from V and 6 bases from J, the junction contained 13 bases not matched to a gene. This CDR3 has 15 amino acids. CDR1 DFQATT and CDR2 SNEGSKA come from the germline V gene (reference sequence). DNA for the CDR3: TGCAGTGCCGCCCCGGGGACAGGGGGGAAAATCGAGCAGTACTTC. Its translation is CSAAPGTGGKIEQYF.

This clone ranks as large. CDR3 sequence reads: CASSGHLNQPQHF. The DNA of the CDR3 is TGTGCCTCCTCCGGACACCTAAATCAGCCCCAGCATTTT. V gene TRBV30 combines with J gene TRBJ1-5, with a possible D match to TRBD1 (5 bases). Germline values: CDR1 GTSNPN, CDR2 SVGIG (reference sequence). Trimming took off 7 bases at V and 4 bases at J, with 14 bases between the two ends. The CDR3 is 13 residues long.

In regard to this clone: A much larger clonotype is one base distant, so this may be a read error. The chain employs TRBV3-1 and TRBJ2-1; either TRBD1 or TRBD2 may supply D (5 bases each). The ends were cut back, 3 bases at V and 6 bases at J, with 12 bases in the middle. Germline CDR1 and CDR2: LGHDT and YNNKEL (reference sequence). The CDR3 loop spans 14 amino acids. The CDR3 DNA is TGTGCCAGCAGCCACTGGGGGAACATCAATGAGCAGTTCTTC. Translated, it gives CASSHWGNINEQFF.

The V call is TRBV6-1, the J call TRBJ1-2; D remains ambiguous. Germline CDR1 reads MNHNS; CDR2 reads SASEGT. The CDR3 is 16 residues long. Trimming shortened V by 7 bases and J by 0 bases, and 18 bases separated the two germline ends. CDR3 nucleotides: TGTGCCAGCACCCAACTTGGTGGAGGAGCTAACTATGGCTACACCTTC. Encoded protein: CASTQLGGGANYGYTF.

This clone was observed many times. V and J are TRBV9 and TRBJ2-1; 8 positions match TRBD2. The CDR3 sequence is 15 residues long. Trimming cost V 3 bases and J 3 bases; bases outside gene matches: 5. Per germline, CDR1 SGDLS and CDR2 YYNGEE. CDR3 coding DNA: TGTGCCAGCAGCGCAGGACTAGCCCTCTACAATGAGCAGTTCTTC. It encodes CASSAGLALYNEQFF.

This clone was observed at least ten times. The chain links TRBV6-4 to TRBJ2-5; D gene unclear. The CDR3 consists of 15 residues. Germline V gives CDR1 MRHNA, CDR2 SNTAGT. The V gene lost 4 bases and the J gene lost 4 bases, with 16 bases spanning the gap. CDR3 nucleotides: TGTGCCAGCAGTGCTGAAGGACGGCTAAGAGAGACCCAGTACTTC. Translation gives CASSAEGRLRETQYF.

This clone was detected ten times or more. This sequence joins TRBV9 and TRBJ1-1; D gene ambiguous. Trimming left V 3 bases short and J 1 base short, with 10 bases between. CDR1 is SGDLS and CDR2 is YYNGEE in the germline V gene. The CDR3 runs 14 residues. The CDR3, as DNA: TGTGCCAGCAGCGCACACACAGCGAACACTGAAGCTTTCTTT. Protein: CASSAHTANTEAFF.

This clone came up many times. The V call is TRBV6-2 or TRBV6-3, the J call TRBJ1-2; D unclear. Germline lookup yields CDR1 MNHEY and CDR2 SVGEGT. Trimming stripped 3 bases from V and 3 bases from J, with 8 bases between. The length of the CDR3 is 13 residues. The CDR3 sequence: CASSYGVHYGYTF. The DNA of the CDR3 is TGTGCCAGCAGTTATGGGGTTCACTATGGCTACACCTTC.

This chain joins TRBV7-2 and TRBJ1-6; no clear D. The CDR3 covers 15 residues. Looked up from germline, CDR1 is SGHTA and CDR2 is FQGNSA. The germline V and J ends were trimmed by 1 base and 9 bases, with 13 bases remaining between them. Here the CDR3 reads CASSLEAGFRSPLHF. The CDR3 DNA follows: TGTGCCAGCAGCTTAGAGGCAGGATTTCGTTCACCCCTCCACTTT.

This clone was seen ten or more times. The J gene is TRBJ1-1, the V gene TRBV4-1; D unclear. The CDR3 loop spans 14 amino acids. CDR1 and CDR2 from the germline V gene are MGHRA and YSYEKL. V lost 2 bases to trimming and J lost 4 bases, with 11 bases between them. CDR3 sequence (DNA): TGCGCCAGCAGCCAACCCCTGATCGGCACTGAAGCTTTCTTT. It encodes CASSQPLIGTEAFF.